Reported below is one TCR beta chain. No antigen is known for it. Qualities for individual bases were not recorded, and no much larger clone is one base off. The CDR3 contains 14 residues, cysteine and phenylalanine counted. The entry retains the CDR3 DNA only, 42 bases that are in frame from base 1. Reading the germline V gene (reference sequence) gives CDR1 DFQATT and CDR2 SNEGSKA. This entry belongs to a study of identical twins (dated by TCRdb to between 2015 and 2016). General notes on the study: To test whether fetal clonotypes persist, this study deep-sequenced TCR alpha and beta repertoires from monozygotic twins, from unrelated adults of various ages, and from cord blood. Replicate twin experiments were performed at different times using different library preparation protocols to rule out contamination. The study at large found these results: In monozygotic twins, out-of-frame TCR alpha sharing was systematically underestimated by recombination models, although the models agreed with sharing between unrelated individuals. Invariant T cells such as MAIT and iNKT could partly confound zero-insertion analyses, though diverse VJ usage argued against this for most clonotypes. Compared with coincidental sharing between unrelated individuals, an excess of low generation-probability sequences was observed among out-of-frame TCR alpha sequences shared between twins. Abundant cord blood beta clonotypes had fewer insertions, young adult naive repertoires showed a similar but weaker trend, and memory repertoires showed no such trend. Excess twin sharing in beta out-of-frame sequences was weaker because fewer shared sequences lowered the signal-to-noise ratio. Because the same donors could not be followed over many years, the conclusions relied on cross-sectional statistical analysis.

Library generation was performed with 5' RACE. The instrument given in TCRdb is Illumina HiSeq 2000. Template switching added a universal primer binding site, and the final cDNA carried a unique molecular identifier that allowed TCR cDNA molecules to be counted accurately. Specific primers in the conserved constant-segment region were used to synthesize first-strand cDNA for TCR alpha and beta chains. To control for contamination, every cDNA library was double barcoded, receiving both a SMART-Mk sample barcode and Illumina barcodes. TruSeq adapter sequences and Illumina sample barcodes were added in two successive PCR steps. TCR alpha and beta cDNA libraries were sequenced on the Illumina HiSeq platform with custom primers. The original methods were these. MiGEC was used to process raw reads and extract unique molecular identifiers, and MiXCR was used to find CDR3 positions. Recombination models were inferred per individual with the repgenHMM and IGoR tools using an EM algorithm. Shared clonotypes were analyzed with the tcR package in R, and sharing was normalized by the product of cloneset sizes. Out-of-frame nonproductive sequences were analyzed to study raw recombination free of thymic and clonal selection effects. TCRdb reran the public reads through fastp at Q25 and MiXCR, keeping productive beta chains. Each entry merges the rows of one CDR3 protein and shows their most common DNA and genes. The V and J calls and clone size come from TCRdb's table, not from the authors' own analysis. The sample table holds 700,000 or so distinct CDR3 sequences, of which 8.6% were seen once. The ten largest clones take up approximately 0.96% of the sample.

Every donor in the study was a healthy Caucasian. Three pairs of female monozygotic twins, all aged 18 to 29 years, were included in the twin cohort. RNA for TCR libraries was isolated from peripheral blood mononuclear cells. The data were also submitted as part of a second study, on yellow fever vaccine responses in identical twins. The second study, in turn, reports: According to the authors, in identical twins the way T cells responded to vaccination appeared partly convergent and partly personalized. Focusing on identical twins, the study followed the T cell clones that responded to the vaccine, and did so with precision.

The sequence was collected from a woman aged 18-30 years in good health. The sequenced sample consisted of PBMCs. The chain is made from TRBV20-1 and TRBJ2-5, and perhaps TRBD2 as D gene, on 7 matching bases. CDR3 loop: CTPVRGAVQETQYF. The nucleotide sequence is TGCACTCCGGTTCGGGGGGCGGTTCAAGAGACCCAGTACTTC.